Below, 3 T cell receptor beta chains from the same sample are listed, as sequenced in a study of shared clonotypes between healthy human individuals. Data came from immunoSEQ multiplex PCR; TCRdb stores just in-frame clones and leaves some out. The data show about 1 million clones, around 76% seen once. The specimen sequenced was memory CD4+ T cells sorted from blood. Subset given: CD45RA-negative fraction. These receptors originate from a young man in good health.

This clone appeared a few times. The genes are TRBV5-1 and TRBJ1-2, with D hard to call. With 0 bases removed from V and 4 bases from J, the gap between germline ends came to 7 bases. Germline V gene sequence: CDR1 SGHRS, CDR2 YFSETQ. The CDR3 spans 13 residues. The CDR3 nucleotides read TGCGCCAGCAGCTTGGGAGTTGCCTATGGCTACACCTTC. It is translated as CASSLGVAYGYTF.

The V call is TRBV19, the J call TRBJ2-3, with D perhaps matching TRBD2 (5 bases). V shed 6 bases and J shed 2 bases, with 12 bases lying between them. CDR1 and CDR2 (germline): LNHDA, SQIVND (reference sequence). The CDR3 is 14 residues long. The CDR3 here is CASRSTGITDTQYF. In nucleotides, the CDR3 is TGTGCCAGTAGGAGTACGGGGATCACAGATACGCAGTATTTT.

This clone was counted a single time. The CDR3 sequence: CASSLDSGGSTDTQYF. CDR3 bases: TGTGCCAGCAGCTTAGATAGCGGGGGCAGCACAGATACGCAGTATTTT. This chain joins TRBV5-4 and TRBJ2-3; 9 nucleotides match TRBD2. The V gene end was trimmed by 2 bases and the J gene end by 0 bases; junction bases not matched to a gene: 4. The CDR3 length is 16 residues. CDR1 and CDR2 from the germline V gene are SGHNT and YYREEE (reference sequence).